The sequence of this T cell receptor (beta chain) was determined in a study of T cells in tuberculosis. This clone was seen only once. Profiling relied on immunoSEQ multiplex PCR, and the TCRdb table lists in-frame clones only, not all of them. The sample includes 25,000 to 30,000 clones, 90% of them seen just once. The length of the CDR3 is 14 residues. Trimming took 6 bases from V and 3 from J, leaving 15 bases between them. The germline V gene has CDR1 SGHRS and CDR2 YFSETQ. Sequences were obtained from PBMCs. The chain uses TRBV5-1 and TRBJ1-1, with D hard to call. This receptor was identified in a donor aged 10-29 years with latent tuberculosis or without tuberculosis infection. The CDR3 DNA is TGCGCCAGCAACCTCGTCCGGCGGGACACTGAAGCTTTCTTT. Translated, it gives CASNLVRRDTEAFF.